This TCR beta chain appears in the sequencing data of a study of blood T cell repertoires in COVID-19. At the level of the study: The United States, Italy and Spain supplied acute and convalescent COVID-19 samples. PBMCs, B-cell-depleted T cells, or T cells were the source of the cDNA or gDNA that made up the material.

The CDR3 runs to 16 residues. The germline CDR1 and CDR2 sequences are SGDLS and YYNGEE. Trimming took 2 bases from V and 2 from J, leaving 14 bases between them. Authors' analysis steps: Cell counts per sample came from amplifying reference gene primers. Method: immunoSEQ multiplex PCR; TCRdb's copy keeps in-frame clones and lacks some. V, J and clone size reflect that table, while D and trimming were determined from the DNA. The table lists roughly 100,000 clones, 82% of them singletons. The material sequenced was peripheral blood. The J gene is TRBJ2-4, the V gene TRBV9; no clear D. This receptor was identified in a man aged 80 or over with acute or convalescent COVID-19. The CDR3 reads CASSVLVDKPKNIQYF. CDR3 bases: TGTGCCAGCAGCGTCCTCGTTGACAAACCCAAAAACATTCAGTACTTC.